Sequencing of this TCR beta chain was carried out in a study of blood T cell repertoires in COVID-19. Assay: immunoSEQ multiplex PCR; the TCRdb copy retains only in-frame clones and omits some. The table shows about 310,000 clones, with roughly nine tenths occurring only once. Sequencing was carried out using PBMCs or T cells enriched from blood (not recorded which). The source is a woman aged 25 to 39 who had recovered from COVID-19.

The CDR3 protein is CASTSRNGEKLFF. In DNA form, the CDR3 reads TGTGCCAGCACATCCAGGAACGGTGAAAAACTGTTTTTT. The V and J genes are TRBV2 and TRBJ1-4; no clear D. The CDR3 is 13 amino acids. V lost 7 bases to trimming and J lost 7 bases, with 13 bases between them. CDR1 is SNHLY and CDR2 is FYNNEI in the germline V gene. The entire variable domain, with the rest obtained from reference TRBV2 and TRBJ1-4, is as follows: EPEVTQTPSHQVTQMGQEVILRCVPISNHLYFYWYRQILGQKVEFLVSFYNNEISEKSEIFDDQFSVERPDGSNFTLKIRSTKLEDSAMYFCASTSRNGEKLFFGSGTQLSVL.